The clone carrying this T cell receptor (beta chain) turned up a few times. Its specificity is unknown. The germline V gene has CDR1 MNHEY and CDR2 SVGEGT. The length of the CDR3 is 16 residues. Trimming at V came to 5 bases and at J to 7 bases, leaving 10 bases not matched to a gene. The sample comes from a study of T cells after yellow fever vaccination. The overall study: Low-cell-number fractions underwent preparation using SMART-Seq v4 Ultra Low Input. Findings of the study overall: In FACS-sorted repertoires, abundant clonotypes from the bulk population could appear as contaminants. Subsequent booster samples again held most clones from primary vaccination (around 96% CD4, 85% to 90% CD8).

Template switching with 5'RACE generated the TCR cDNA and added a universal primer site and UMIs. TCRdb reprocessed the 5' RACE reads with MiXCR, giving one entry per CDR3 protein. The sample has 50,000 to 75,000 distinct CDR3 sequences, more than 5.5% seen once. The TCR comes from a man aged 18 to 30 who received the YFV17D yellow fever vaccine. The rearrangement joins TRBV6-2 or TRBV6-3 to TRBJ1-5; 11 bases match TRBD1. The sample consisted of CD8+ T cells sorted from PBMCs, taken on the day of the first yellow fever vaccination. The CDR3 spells CASSLIGQGARQPQHF. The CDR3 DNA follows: TGTGCCAGCAGTCTAATCGGACAGGGGGCAAGGCAGCCCCAGCATTTT.